A single sample gave rise to the 4 T cell receptor beta chains below, sequenced in a study of high-grade serous ovarian cancer treatment subgroups. Tumor samples were obtained before definitive surgery or chemotherapy. The repertoire was sequenced with immunoSEQ multiplex PCR; TCRdb's copy has only in-frame clones and lacks some. Of about 15,000 clones in the sample, under 85% were seen once. The sample taken for sequencing was tumor tissue. All receptors derive from a human donor with high-grade serous ovarian cancer.

The chain recombines TRBV4-3 with TRBJ2-3; D possibly matches TRBD1 or TRBD2 (6 bases each). V was shortened by 8 bases and J by 4 bases, with 19 bases between the two germline ends. From germline, CDR1 is LGHNA and CDR2 YSLEER. The CDR3 spans 15 residues. In DNA form, the CDR3 reads TGCGCCAGCGCCGACGGTAAGGGGGGAGCAGATACGCAGTATTTT. Translated: CASADGKGGADTQYF.

This clone has only a few counts. This chain connects TRBV23-1 to TRBJ1-1, with TRBD1 matching 8 bases. TRBV23-1 is an ORF for which the function is uncertain. V lost 10 bases to trimming and J lost 1 base; unmatched junction nucleotides: 5. The CDR3 spans 13 residues. The CDR3 DNA reads TGCGCCAATCCGACAGGGGAGAACACTGAAGCTTTCTTT. Encoded protein: CANPTGENTEAFF.

The chain uses TRBV7-2 and TRBJ1-1; the D gene is possibly TRBD1 (6 bases). The CDR3 is made up of 14 amino acids. Looked up from germline, CDR1 is SGHTA and CDR2 is FQGNSA. Trimming took off 5 bases at V and 5 bases at J, with 15 bases between the two ends. Here the CDR3 DNA reads TGTGCCAGCAGCCCCAGGGGACTAACAACTGAAGCTTTCTTT. Translating it yields CASSPRGLTTEAFF.

The chain couples TRBV2 to TRBJ2-2, with D perhaps TRBD1 (6 bases). Trimming took 5 bases from V and 3 from J, leaving 16 bases between them. The CDR3 spans 16 residues. The germline V gene encodes CDR1 SNHLY and CDR2 FYNNEI. The CDR3 is CASSPRVGADTGELFF. The CDR3, as DNA: TGTGCCAGCAGTCCCCGGGTGGGGGCGGACACCGGGGAGCTGTTTTTT.